The rows below give T cell receptor beta chains drawn from one sample of a study of T cell repertoires in cytomegalovirus infection. TCRdb ran MiXCR on the reads and lists one entry per CDR3 protein. The sample consists of 230,000 or so distinct CDR3 sequences, 38% of them appearing once. These receptors are not linked to any known antigen. The material sequenced was CD8+ T cells from cultured PBMCs, taken from culture after CMV antigen stimulation. The receptors come from a human donor in good health (CMV status not recorded). Some clones in this sample may be carry-over from other donors' samples. Each CDR3 is given with its conserved first and last residue. D genes are given only for firm matches. Where a row states a size, it is once, few, many or the class of an expanded clone; other rows omit it.

j_call	v_call	d_call	clone_size	cdr3_aa
TRBJ2-1	TRBV28	.	.	CASSLGRTRKDEQFF
TRBJ2-7	TRBV27	.	.	CASSSRVSSYEQYF
TRBJ1-2	TRBV20-1	.	.	CSARPPTVPRGYTF
TRBJ2-1	TRBV27	.	many	CASSLIPPQEHGRNEQFF
TRBJ1-1	TRBV4-1	TRBD1	few	CASSQERGQGTEAFF
TRBJ1-2	TRBV5-6	.	few	CASSLDYNTNYGYTF
TRBJ2-7	TRBV7-6	.	few	CASSRRGPYEQYF
TRBJ1-5	TRBV19	.	many	CASSIVPGDQPQHF
TRBJ2-7	TRBV7-6	.	.	CASSLGEVGSYEQYF
TRBJ2-1	TRBV3-1	.	.	CASSQGRWDEQFF
TRBJ2-2	TRBV6-1	.	.	CASSESQGFARELFF
TRBJ2-1	TRBV20-1	TRBD2	few	CSARGREGLNEQFF
TRBJ2-4	TRBV7-9	TRBD2	few	CASSITSGGYLAKNIQYF
TRBJ1-4	TRBV7-6	.	.	CASSLVFGTPEKLFF
TRBJ2-2	TRBV7-7	TRBD2	.	CASSLTSGGTGELFF
TRBJ2-6	TRBV7-9	.	.	CATEGRRAMSSSGANVLTF
TRBJ1-5	TRBV30	TRBD1	few	CAWSPRPTGAQPQHF
TRBJ2-5	TRBV11-2	TRBD1	.	CASSLGQGSETQYF
TRBJ2-5	TRBV7-8	.	few	CASSEAIQETQYF
TRBJ2-1	TRBV14	TRBD2	few	CASSQVASGRHEQFF
TRBJ2-1	TRBV27	.	.	CASSSDGRARYNEQFF
TRBJ1-1	TRBV27	TRBD1	.	CASSENRGANTEAFF
TRBJ2-1	TRBV4-1	.	few	CASSQDLREAWQFF
TRBJ2-1	TRBV7-2	.	few	CASSPPDLAEQFF
TRBJ1-3	TRBV10-2	TRBD1	.	CASNGQEGGNTIYF
TRBJ1-5	TRBV4-1	TRBD1	few	CASSLRRQGVGGNQPQHF
TRBJ2-1	TRBV7-9	.	.	CASSPPHEQFF
TRBJ2-5	TRBV7-2	TRBD1	many	CASSSLTTGVSETQYF
TRBJ2-1	TRBV20-1	.	.	CSARDGTANNEQFF
TRBJ2-7	TRBV7-9	TRBD2	.	CASSLGPSGRDEQYF
TRBJ1-2	TRBV27	.	few	CARSSNQWHKYGYTF
TRBJ2-3	TRBV19	.	.	CASQLGTSSTDTQYF
TRBJ2-3	TRBV7-3	.	.	CASSFPGKKDTQYF
TRBJ2-2	TRBV29-1	.	.	CSFRSENTGELFF
TRBJ2-4	TRBV7-6	TRBD2	.	CASSLSGGLRYIQYF
TRBJ2-2	TRBV6-8	TRBD2	.	CASSELAGGPNTGELFF
TRBJ2-1	TRBV11-2	TRBD1	.	CASSLARDSHPYNEQFF
TRBJ2-7	TRBV7-8	.	.	CASTLLTGTYEQYF
TRBJ1-4	TRBV9	.	.	CASSVSGASNEKLFF
TRBJ2-5	TRBV27	.	.	CASRSLSLSGEQETQYF
TRBJ1-1	TRBV7-2	.	many	CASSLDSIGSNTESFF
TRBJ2-1	TRBV6-5	TRBD2	few	CASSYSESGGVHEQFF
TRBJ2-4	TRBV12-3/TRBV12-4	.	many	CASRRTGLGAKNIQYF
TRBJ2-1	TRBV7-2	.	many	CASSTLDNEQFF
TRBJ2-1	TRBV6-5	.	few	CASRPQNYNEQFF
TRBJ2-2	TRBV7-3	TRBD2	many	CASSATSGPMGAGELFF
TRBJ2-2	TRBV13	.	.	CASSLSGSARELFF
TRBJ2-1	TRBV11-2	.	.	CASSLFRGQPYNEQFF
TRBJ1-3	TRBV10-3	.	few	CAISESIHGREVAIYF
TRBJ2-3	TRBV10-3	.	.	CAISEVPGDTQYF
TRBJ1-2	TRBV4-1	.	few	CASSPDRNGYTF
TRBJ2-1	TRBV28	TRBD2	few	CASSLRGPGLAVHNEQFF
TRBJ2-1	TRBV11-2	.	few	CASSLVRSDRAYNEQFF
TRBJ1-1	TRBV2	.	.	CASSELGENTEAFF
TRBJ2-5	TRBV25-1	TRBD2	medium-sized	CASSPGGGTQYF
TRBJ1-2	TRBV7-8	TRBD1	few	CASSPTPGQGYGYTF